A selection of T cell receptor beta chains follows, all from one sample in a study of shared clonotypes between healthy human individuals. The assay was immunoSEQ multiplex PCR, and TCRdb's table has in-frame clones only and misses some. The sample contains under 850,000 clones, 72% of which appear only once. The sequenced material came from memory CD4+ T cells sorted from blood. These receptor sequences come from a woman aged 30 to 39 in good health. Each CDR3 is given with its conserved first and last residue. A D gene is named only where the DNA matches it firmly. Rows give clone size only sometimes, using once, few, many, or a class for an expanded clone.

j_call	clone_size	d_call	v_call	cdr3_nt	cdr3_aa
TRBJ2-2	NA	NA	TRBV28	TGTGCCAGCAGATCTCCTGGGGGGTCCTTAAACACCGGGGAGCTGTTTTTT	CASRSPGGSLNTGELFF
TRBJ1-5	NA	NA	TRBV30	TGTGCCTGGAGTGTAGGCGGGTATCGTCAGCCCCAGCATTTT	CAWSVGGYRQPQHF
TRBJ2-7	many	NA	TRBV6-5	TGTGCCAGCAGTTACTCAGAGGTATCGGAGCAGTACTTC	CASSYSEVSEQYF
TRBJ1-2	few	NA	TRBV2	TGTGCCAGCAGTGAACAAGGCCCCAACTATGGCTACACCTTC	CASSEQGPNYGYTF
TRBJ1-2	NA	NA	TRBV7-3	TGTGCCAGCAGCTGCCAGCACAAACGGGACTACTATGGCTACACCTTC	CASSCQHKRDYYGYTF
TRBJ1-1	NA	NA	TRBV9	TGTGCCAGCAGCGTAGACCAGCCCGGGGTGAACACTGAAGCTTTCTTT	CASSVDQPGVNTEAFF
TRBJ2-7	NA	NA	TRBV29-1	TGCAGCGTTGTGGGACACCTCTACGAGCAGTACTTC	CSVVGHLYEQYF
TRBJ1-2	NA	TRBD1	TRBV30	TGTGCCTGGAGTGTAATGGGACAGGCGGGGGGGTATGGCTACACCTTC	CAWSVMGQAGGYGYTF
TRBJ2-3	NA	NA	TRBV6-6	TGTGCCAGCAATCGCCCCGTGAACGGGAGAGCAGATACGCAGTATTTT	CASNRPVNGRADTQYF
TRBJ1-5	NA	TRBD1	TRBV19	TGTGCCAGTAGTTATACAGGGGAGCATCAGCCCCAGCATTTT	CASSYTGEHQPQHF
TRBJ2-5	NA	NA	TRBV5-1	TGCGCCAGCAGCTTAACTCAGGGAGGCCTCAGGGAGACCCAGTACTTC	CASSLTQGGLRETQYF
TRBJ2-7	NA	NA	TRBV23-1	TGCGCCAGCTCCTCATCCGGGAGCCGTCGGTACGAGCAGTACTTC	CASSSSGSRRYEQYF
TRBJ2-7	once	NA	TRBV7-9	TGTGCCAGCAGCTTACAGGGTATCCACGAGCAGTACTTC	CASSLQGIHEQYF
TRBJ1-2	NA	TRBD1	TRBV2	TGTGCCAGCAGTGCAACAGGGGGAGGATATGGCTACACCTTC	CASSATGGGYGYTF
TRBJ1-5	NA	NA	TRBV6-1	TGTGCCAGCAGTGAATCGGGCGGGCCGGGGCAGCCCCAGCATTTT	CASSESGGPGQPQHF
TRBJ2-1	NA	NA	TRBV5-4	TGTGCCAGCACCCCTTCAGGGCTGTACAATGAGCAGTTCTTC	CASTPSGLYNEQFF
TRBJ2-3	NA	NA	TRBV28	TGTGCCAGCAGTTCCGCTAGCACAGATACGCAGTATTTT	CASSSASTDTQYF
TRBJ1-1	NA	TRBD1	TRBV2	TGTGCCAGAGGACAGGGGATGAACACTGAAGCTTTCTTT	CARGQGMNTEAFF
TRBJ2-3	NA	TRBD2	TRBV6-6	TGTGCCAGCAGTCACCCACTAGCGGGCAACACAGATACGCAGTATTTT	CASSHPLAGNTDTQYF
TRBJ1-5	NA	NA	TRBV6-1	TGTGCCAGCAGTGAAAGCTCCACTCAGGGAGGCAATCAGCCCCAGCATTTT	CASSESSTQGGNQPQHF
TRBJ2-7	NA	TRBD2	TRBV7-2	TGTGCCAGCAGCTCCCCGACGAGCGGGGGTTTGCATGGTCGCTACGAGCAGTACTTC	CASSSPTSGGLHGRYEQYF
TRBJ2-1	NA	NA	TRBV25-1	TGTGCCAGCAGTGAGGCTACGGTGGGAGGGGGTTACAATGAGCAGTTCTTC	CASSEATVGGGYNEQFF
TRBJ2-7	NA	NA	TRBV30	TGTGCCTGGAGGCGGGATGCCTACGAGCAGTACTTC	CAWRRDAYEQYF
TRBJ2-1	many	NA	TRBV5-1	TGCGCCAGCAGCTTGGTGTCCTACAATGAGCAGTTCTTC	CASSLVSYNEQFF
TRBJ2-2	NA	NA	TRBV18	TGTGCCAGCTCACCACCTAACCGCAACGCGGACACCGGGGAGCTGTTTTTT	CASSPPNRNADTGELFF
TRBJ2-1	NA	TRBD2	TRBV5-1	TGCGCCAGCAGCCTGACGACTAGCTTCTACAATGAGCAGTTCTTC	CASSLTTSFYNEQFF
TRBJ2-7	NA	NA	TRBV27	TGTGCCAGCTCTCCAAACGGCCGCTACGAGCAGTACTTC	CASSPNGRYEQYF
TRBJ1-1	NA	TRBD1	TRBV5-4	TGTGCCAGCAGCGGGCGGACAGGGTGGAACACTGAAGCTTTCTTT	CASSGRTGWNTEAFF
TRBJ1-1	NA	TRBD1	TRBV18	TGTGCCAGCTCACCACCAGAGGGGGCACGAACTGAAGCTTTCTTT	CASSPPEGARTEAFF
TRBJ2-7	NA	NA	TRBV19	TGTGCCAGTAGTGCGCGCTTCGGGGGTACCTACGAGCAGTACTTC	CASSARFGGTYEQYF
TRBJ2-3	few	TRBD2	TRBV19	TGTGCCAGTAGTAACCTAGCGGGAGCGGGAGATACGCAGTATTTT	CASSNLAGAGDTQYF
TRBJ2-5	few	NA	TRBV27	TGTGCCAGCAGTTTATCGGGCCTGGGGACCCAGTACTTC	CASSLSGLGTQYF
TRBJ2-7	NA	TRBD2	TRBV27	TGTGCCAGCAGACCTTCGGGGGGGGACGAGCAGTACTTC	CASRPSGGDEQYF
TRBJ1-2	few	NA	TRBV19	TGTGCCAGTAAAGGGGAGGCCGGAAGCTATGGCTACACCTTC	CASKGEAGSYGYTF
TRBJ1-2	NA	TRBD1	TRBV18	TGTGCCAGCTCACCCGGAACAGGGGGCAAGATACATGGCTACACCTTC	CASSPGTGGKIHGYTF
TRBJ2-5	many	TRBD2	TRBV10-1	TGCGCCAGCAGTGAGTCGGGGACTAGTGGAGGCGAGACCCAGTACTTC	CASSESGTSGGETQYF
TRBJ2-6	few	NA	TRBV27	TGTGCCAGCAGTTTATCGTTCGGGGCCGGGGCCAACGTCCTGACTTTC	CASSLSFGAGANVLTF
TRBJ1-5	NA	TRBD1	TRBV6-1	TGTGCCAGCAGTGGGGACAGACACAATCAGCCCCAGCATTTT	CASSGDRHNQPQHF
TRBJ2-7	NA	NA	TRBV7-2	TGTGCCAGCAGCCAGGAGAGAGGAGGTGGTTACGAGCAGTACTTC	CASSQERGGGYEQYF
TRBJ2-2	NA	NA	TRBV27	TGTGCCAGCAGCTGGGGGGACAGAAACACCGGGGAGCTGTTTTTT	CASSWGDRNTGELFF
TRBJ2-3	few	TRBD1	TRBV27	TGTGCCAGCAGTTTTACCCCGGGACAGGGGACAGATACGCAGTATTTT	CASSFTPGQGTDTQYF
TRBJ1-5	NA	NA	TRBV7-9	TGTGCCAGCAGCTTGGGGGGTCACGGGCCCCAGCATTTT	CASSLGGHGPQHF
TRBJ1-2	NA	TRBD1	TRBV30	TGTGCCTGGAGCGCCCCCGGGACAGGGCTGAACTATGGCTACACCTTC	CAWSAPGTGLNYGYTF
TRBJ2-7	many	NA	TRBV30	TGTGCCTGGAGTGGCGGTACCTACGAGCAGTACTTC	CAWSGGTYEQYF
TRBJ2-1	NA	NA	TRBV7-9	TGTGCCAGCAGCTTACGGCTAGGAGGGGACAATGAGCAGTTCTTC	CASSLRLGGDNEQFF
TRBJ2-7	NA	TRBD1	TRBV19	TGTGCCAGTCAAGACAGGGGGACTGGGAGATACGAGCAGTACTTC	CASQDRGTGRYEQYF
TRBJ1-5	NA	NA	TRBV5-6	TGTGCCAGCAGCTTGGGACTATCCAATCAGCCCCAGCATTTT	CASSLGLSNQPQHF